The 2 T cell receptor beta chains given below trace back to one sample, sequenced in a study of blood T cells in healthy people across ages. Using a J-beta primer mix together with a sample-barcoded 5' primer, a second PCR was run for roughly 6 to 12 cycles. Each CDR3 protein gets one entry after TCRdb re-called the 5' RACE reads with MiXCR. The table includes roughly 1,500,000 distinct CDR3 sequences, almost 35% detected once. Sequencing was carried out using blood. The source of these receptors is a woman aged 25 to 39 in good health.

The chain links TRBV6-5 to TRBJ2-3; 10 nucleotides match TRBD2. CDR1 is MNHEY and CDR2 is SVGAGI in the germline V gene. The CDR3 is made up of 16 amino acids. With V trimmed by 4 bases and J by 2 bases, 6 bases remained unmatched. The chain's CDR3 is CASSSRAGGYTDTQYF. In nucleotides, the CDR3 is TGTGCCAGCAGTTCCCGAGCGGGAGGGTACACAGATACGCAGTATTTT.

The chain links TRBV6-6 to TRBJ2-4; D may be TRBD1 (6 bases). The J call may be wrong; the DNA end is better matched by TRBJ2-5. CDR3 length: 13 amino acids. The germline gives CDR1 MNHNY, CDR2 SVGAGI (reference sequence). Here the CDR3 DNA reads TGTGCCGGCGGTGGTGTGGGGGCTGAGACCCAGTACTTC. Its translation: CAGGGVGAETQYF.